The 16 T cell receptor beta chains below all came from one sample that was sequenced in a study of T-cell reconstitution after alpha-beta-depleted transplantation in children (dated by TCRdb to about 2016). The library was produced with PCR. Sequenced using an Illumina HiSeq 2500. To normalize quantification of the TCRbeta repertoire, the TCR libraries were built with molecular barcoding that relied on unique molecular identifiers. TCRdb trimmed public reads at Q25 via fastp, called clones via MiXCR and kept in-frame beta chains. Identical CDR3 proteins give one entry, which carries the most common genes and DNA. A total of about 980,000 distinct CDR3 sequences appear in this sample, about 29% of them only once. The ten largest clones take up approximately 30% of the sample. The sample's treatment or condition label, in plain terms: allogeneic hematopoietic cell transplantation with graft depleted of TCRalphabeta T cells and CD19 B cells.

Sequencing used PBMCs, mostly from graft donor cells, obtained 360 days after TCRalphabeta/CD19-depleted stem cell transplant. The receptors were gathered from a boy in the first two years of life who had a stem cell transplant for SCID, so the T cells may come from the graft donor.

This clonotype has only a few counts. CDR3 region: CSARGPYGDTQYF. In DNA, the CDR3 is TGCAGTGCTAGAGGCCCTTACGGGGATACGCAGTATTTT. The V and J genes are TRBV20-1 and TRBJ2-3; no clear D. This CDR3 is 13 amino acids long. V was trimmed by 1 base and J by 6 bases, leaving 11 bases between them. Germline lookup yields CDR1 DFQATT and CDR2 SNEGSKA (reference sequence).

This clonotype was found a few times. The V and J genes are TRBV7-9 and TRBJ1-3; D possibly corresponds to TRBD1 (5 bases). V lost 5 bases and J lost 2, with 10 bases in between. Per germline, CDR1 SEHNR and CDR2 FQNEAQ (reference sequence). This CDR3 is built from 14 residues. In DNA, the CDR3 is TGTGCCAGCAGCGTAGGGACGGCTGGAAACACCATATATTTT. This encodes CASSVGTAGNTIYF.

The chain uses TRBV5-1 and TRBJ2-3, with TRBD2 matching 10 bases. The CDR3 runs to 16 residues. The germline CDR1 and CDR2 sequences are SGHRS and YFSETQ. J gave up 3 bases and V 2 bases, and 6 bases lay outside the gene matches. The chain's CDR3 is CASSFIAGGGTDTQYF. The CDR3 nucleotides are TGCGCCAGCAGCTTCATAGCGGGGGGAGGAACAGATACGCAGTATTTT.

On this clonotype: Mismatch with germline at one junction end may stem from a read error. As DNA, the CDR3 is TGTGCCAGCAGGTTAGGACTCCCTTGGGGCACAGATACGCAGTATTTT. Protein: CASRLGLPWGTDTQYF. The V gene is TRBV7-2, the J gene TRBJ2-3; D possibly corresponds to TRBD2 (5 bases). In germline, CDR1 is SGHTA, CDR2 FQGNSA. This CDR3 has 16 residues.

In this sample, this clonotype turned up many times. The chain joins TRBV20-1 to TRBJ2-4; perhaps TRBD2 as D (6 bases). The germline V and J ends were trimmed by 2 bases and 3 bases, with 14 bases remaining between them. The germline V gene encodes CDR1 DFQATT and CDR2 SNEGSKA (reference sequence). This CDR3 contains 15 residues. The CDR3 DNA is TGCAGTGCTAGAAATGGAGGGGTTGACAAAAACATTCAGTACTTC. Translation gives CSARNGGVDKNIQYF.

The table lists this clonotype with a few counts. The V gene is TRBV7-9, the J gene TRBJ1-3; D remains unclear. There are 15 residues in the CDR3. The V gene's germline CDR1 is SEHNR and CDR2 FQNEAQ (reference sequence). V dropped 2 bases and J dropped 2 bases, with 10 bases sitting between them. In DNA, the CDR3 is TGTGCCAGCAGCTTATATGAGGGAACTGGAAACACCATATATTTT. It specifies CASSLYEGTGNTIYF.

This clonotype was counted only a few times. V usage is TRBV12-3 or TRBV12-4 and J usage is TRBJ2-1, with D perhaps matching TRBD1 (7 bases). Between the trimmed V and J ends, which lost 5 bases and 2 bases, there was a span of 19 bases. This CDR3 is built from 17 residues. CDR3 DNA sequence: TGTGCCAGCAGTCCGATACAGGGGCGGGGAACCTACAATGAGCAGTTCTTC. Protein product: CASSPIQGRGTYNEQFF.

The chain recombines TRBV10-2 with TRBJ2-5, with a tentative D call TRBD1 (5 bases). Germline V lookup: CDR1 WSHSY, CDR2 SAAADI. Trimming shortened V by 0 bases and J by 2 bases, and 22 bases separated the two germline ends. The length of the CDR3 is 19 residues. The CDR3: CASSESLPWGSYLQETQYF. CDR3 DNA sequence: TGCGCCAGCAGTGAGTCTCTCCCTTGGGGCAGCTACCTTCAAGAGACCCAGTACTTC.

The gene calls are TRBV4-2 and TRBJ2-7; D ambiguous. CDR1 and CDR2 from the germline V gene are LGHNA and YNFKEQ. V dropped 1 base and J dropped 3 bases, with 19 bases sitting between them. The CDR3 covers 17 residues. This CDR3 is CASSQVRVKQNLYEQYF. CDR3 coding DNA: TGTGCCAGCAGCCAAGTTAGGGTAAAGCAGAATCTCTACGAGCAGTACTTC.

This rearrangement joins TRBV6-1 to TRBJ2-2; 7 bases match TRBD1. This CDR3 contains 15 residues. V dropped 6 bases and J dropped 1; count of bases not matched to a gene: 5. Germline CDR1 is MNHNS and CDR2 is SASEGT. The CDR3 region has the DNA TGTGCCAGCAGCTGGGACAGTAGGAACACCGGGGAGCTGTTTTTT. Translating gives CASSWDSRNTGELFF.

V usage is TRBV7-6 and J usage is TRBJ2-1; TRBD2 agrees at 9 bases. The ends lost 5 bases at V and 10 bases at J; junction bases unmatched: 12. This CDR3 contains 15 residues. CDR1 SGHVS and CDR2 FNYEAQ come from the germline V gene. Written as DNA, the CDR3 is TGTGCCAGCAGCCCCGGGACTAGCTATCATGGGGAGCAGTTCTTC. Amino acid sequence: CASSPGTSYHGEQFF.

This sequence joins TRBV28 and TRBJ2-7; D may be TRBD1 or TRBD2 (5 bases each). Germline CDR1 and CDR2: MDHEN and SYDVKM. V shed 4 bases and J shed 2 bases, with 15 bases lying between them. The CDR3 sequence is 15 residues long. CDR3 DNA sequence: TGTGCCAGCAGTTGGACCGGGACGGGAACCTACGAGCAGTACTTC. It is translated as CASSWTGTGTYEQYF.

The chain recombines TRBV11-2 with TRBJ2-5; D call uncertain. This CDR3 spans 14 amino acids. The V gene lost 5 bases and the J gene lost 1 base, with 11 bases spanning the gap. Germline V gives CDR1 SGHAT, CDR2 FQNNGV. The CDR3 protein is CASSQRVSQETQYF. CDR3 bases: TGTGCCAGCAGCCAACGCGTATCCCAAGAGACCCAGTACTTC. Drawing the rest from reference TRBV11-2 and TRBJ2-5, the complete variable domain is EAGVAQSPRYKIIEKRQSVAFWCNPISGHATLYWYQQILGQGPKLLIQFQNNGVVDDSQLPKDRFSAERLKGVDSTLKIQPAKLEDSAVYLCASSQRVSQETQYFGPGTRLLVL.

This clonotype was counted many times. This chain uses TRBV6-1 with TRBJ1-1; D is undetermined. Trimming shortened V by 9 bases and J by 1 base, and 21 bases separated the two germline ends. CDR3 size: 16 residues. CDR1 is MNHNS and CDR2 is SASEGT in the germline V gene. The DNA for the CDR3 is TGTGCCAGTTGGACCCGGAGGACTGCCCAGAACACTGAAGCTTTCTTT. This sequence encodes CASWTRRTAQNTEAFF.

The chain uses TRBV4-2 and TRBJ2-2; 7 positions match TRBD2. Germline CDR1 and CDR2: LGHNA and YNFKEQ. Trimming took 11 bases from V and 3 from J; bases not matched to a gene: 9. This CDR3 has 14 residues. The CDR3 loop is CAVSGEEHTGELFF. CDR3 bases: TGTGCCGTGAGCGGGGAGGAACACACCGGGGAGCTGTTTTTT.

The chain couples TRBV7-3 to TRBJ2-7, with D unresolved. The germline V gene encodes CDR1 SGHTA and CDR2 FQGTGA. This CDR3 spans 13 amino acids. Trimming took 3 bases from V and 3 from J, leaving 9 bases between them. The CDR3 DNA sequence: TGTGCCAGCAGCTTCGCGTCCCACTACGAGCAGTACTTC. This codes for CASSFASHYEQYF.